What follows is one T cell receptor (beta chain) and its context. Its specific antigen is unknown. The record has no base qualities; no much larger clone is one base away. The data stem from a study of cytomegalovirus exposure and HLA in healthy donors (dated by TCRdb to about 2017). About the full investigation: In an earlier analysis of several hundred of the donors, approximately 260 Gb of sequence data and approximately 100 million unique TCR beta sequences from 150 million to 200 million T cells were reported. Roughly 300 gigabases of sequencing data and 75 million to 85 million unique TCR sequences made up an early release that covered nearly 650 HLA-typed donors. Of the 398 genotyped donors, 65% to 90% fell in the genetic ancestry cluster associated with self-reported Caucasian donors. The study was designed to test whether signatures of past pathogen exposure could be identified by cataloging public T cell receptors. The study profiled the T cell repertoires of 500 to 800 subjects by immunosequencing and related them to cytomegalovirus serostatus. Along with the approximately 700-subject first cohort, a separate validation cohort of approximately 110 different subjects was used. To predict cytomegalovirus infection status, the study brought together high-throughput TCR immunosequencing, statistical association of individual TCRs with disease status, and machine learning. A later analysis re-examined previously published TCR beta repertoires from 610 or so donors and added high-resolution HLA genotyping to investigate patterns of TCR occurrence. The later analysis used no new phenotypic data to find candidate immune exposures, relying instead on TCR beta sequences and their occurrence across donors. An earlier analysis of 500 to 650 of the donors applied high-throughput TCR beta sequencing to assess whether each TCR beta V gene segment acted as functional or pseudogenic. Donor age, sex, ethnicity and CMV serostatus were compiled alongside the repertoire data. Genome-wide SNP genotypes for about 55% of the roughly 670 donors were used in a later genetic analysis, which treated that subset as a discovery cohort. All discovery cohort repertoires had been generated using a single sequencing platform. Class I and class II HLA loci were covered by the typing at four-digit resolution. Typing coverage differed by locus: A, B, C, DRB1 and DQB1 were typed in roughly 620-640 donors, DQA1 in 500 to 550, DPA1 in roughly 590, and DPB1 in around 440. A few DR-DQ haplotypes were treated as single units for association and clustering because of strong linkage in the cohort. On average, roughly 200,000 unique TCR beta nucleotide sequences were sequenced per donor among more than 350 genotyped donors of the cohort, with roughly 18% of those sequences being non-productive.

The cohort comprised around 700 healthy bone marrow donors. At the time of sampling, all cohort members were nominally healthy, though unrecorded immune exposures were likely present. The donor tested CMV seropositive and was one of the 289 seropositive cohort members. A peripheral blood sample was collected from each donor, and TCR beta sequencing was performed on peripheral blood mononuclear cells. The Qiagen DNeasy Blood Extraction Kit was used to extract genomic DNA from the blood cell samples. Libraries were constructed by the immunoSEQ multiplex PCR assay. For the multiplex PCR, a mixture combining 60 forward primers for TCR Vbeta segments and 13 reverse primers for TCR Jbeta segments was used. A multiplex PCR assay on genomic DNA amplified the CDR3 region of rearranged TCR beta genes. On the Illumina HiSeq System, the amplified TCR beta libraries were sequenced as 87-base-pair reads. Turning to the authors' computational methods: A later analysis counted approximately 84 million unique TCR beta chains across the 550 to 750 repertoires, and around 9.9 million of these chains were shared by at least two donors. A nearest-neighbor algorithm error-corrected the raw reads and collapsed the reads into unique sequences, merging closely related sequences to remove PCR and sequencing errors. V, D and J gene segments were assigned by aligning CDR3 sequences to IMGT reference sequences. For a sequence to be retained, a match of at least six nucleotides was required to both a V gene segment and a J gene segment. A rearrangement was called productive if the CDR3 had no stop codons and remained in frame with V and J, and every other rearrangement was called non-productive. Following IMGT convention, CDR3 was defined as the stretch from the second conserved V-encoded cysteine up to the conserved J-encoded phenylalanine. Sequences without an unambiguous match to a single V gene segment were excluded from the earlier analysis of approximately 560 of the donors. In an earlier analysis of 587 of the donors, V segments were called functional above 56.7% productive rearrangements and were called segregating when the between-donor standard deviation exceeded 5%. A statistical classification framework was built for diagnosing cytomegalovirus status from the catalog of TCR beta chain sequences. In a later analysis, TCR nucleotide sequences were compared against IMGT/GENE-DB human TR gene sequences so that V and J genes could be assigned. A later analysis assigned CDR3 sequences and most-parsimonious VDJ recombination scenarios with the TCRdist pipeline. In a later analysis, each TCR beta chain was defined by its CDR3 amino acid sequence together with its V-gene family, and reads lacking a unique V-gene family were excluded. To address suspected cross-contamination and a sequencing artifact, a later analysis removed approximately 590 highly shared, low-generation-probability nucleotide sequences. For each public chain, a later analysis derived a clonal expansion index from normalized ranks of inferred template counts within each repertoire. A later analysis computed generation probabilities with a VDJ recombination model fitted to out-of-frame rearrangements, and checked the results against IGoR. A later analysis scored TCR-TCR, TCR-HLA and TCR-CMV co-occurrence with hypergeometric tests, applying a repertoire-size bias correction to TCR pairs. To estimate false discovery rates, a later analysis permuted the HLA or CMV assignments 20 times. A later analysis grouped co-occurring TCRs with DBSCAN, adding TCRdist sequence similarity when clustering within HLA-allele-positive subsets. Repertoires with fewer than 30,000 or more than 120,000 public chains, plus five repertoires with anomalous nucleotide sharing, were excluded from co-occurrence clustering. TCRdb took this table from immuneACCESS and kept in-frame rearrangements with V and J called. Such tables lack part of the clones; where checked against another copy, unresolved V genes explain under half of the gap, and the rest is unexplained. That table furnishes V, J and clone size, whereas the DNA furnished D and trimming. The table for this sample lists about 190,000 clones; approximately 84% of them were counted only once. The ten largest clonotypes hold around 6.1% of the sample.

The V and J ends are trimmed by 2 bases and 3 bases, leaving 10 bases between them. CDR1 and CDR2 are read off the germline V gene (reference sequence) as SEHNR and FQNEAQ. Inclusive of the bounding cysteine and phenylalanine, the CDR3 is 14 residues long. Only the CDR3 portion is preserved as DNA: 42 bases, with reading frame beginning at the first base. The research as a whole found: In an earlier analysis of roughly 500 of the donors, most TCR beta V segments appeared in productive rearrangements about 87% or about 30% of the time, broadly matching IMGT annotations. According to the authors, the approach could potentially be generalized to other disease states and immunological phenotypes. According to a later analysis, parvovirus B19, influenza, CMV and Epstein-Barr virus appeared linked to several top co-occurrence clusters. Most TCR sequences were seen in very few donors, while some public TCRs were found in many individuals. A few of the identified cytomegalovirus-associated TCR beta chains were confirmed in vitro to be specific for cytomegalovirus antigens. According to a later genetic analysis, donors in an Asian-associated ancestry cluster had fewer N-insertions in productive TCRs than the roughly 700-donor mean. According to a later analysis, TCR association rates differed among HLA loci, with DRB1 alleles showing the most associated TCRs and HLA-C alleles showing the fewest. Because HLA typing was unavailable for some donors at each locus, only the typed subset was used in association tests. Because counts were too low, 15 to 20 rarely observed V segments, including chromosome 9 orphons, were excluded from the earlier analysis of a few hundred of the donors. A later analysis found that HLA-associated TCR beta chains were more clonally expanded and had lower generation probabilities than equally common non-associated chains. CMV serostatus was the only immune exposure information available for the cohort. The cohort was sequenced for TCR beta chains only, and without alpha or paired-chain data the features that could be detected were limited. A cluster of highly shared sequence variants was judged likely to be a technical artifact of the sequencing pipeline. A later genetic analysis associated a missense DCLRE1C variant with V-gene and J-gene trimming of TCR beta chains, and an independent cohort replicated the association. Cytomegalovirus status was reported to be diagnosed by the classifier with high specificity and sensitivity in both the original and validation cohorts. A further reported finding was that TCR beta sequences accurately predicted the HLA-A and HLA-B alleles for most subjects in the first cohort. Linkage disequilibrium might explain the correlated functional status among segregating V segments, but an unknown experimental factor could not be ruled out. Because the 87-base-pair reads could not distinguish some IMGT-functional V segments, including TRBV6-2 and TRBV6-3, those segments were excluded. A later analysis associated some 17,000 TCR beta sequences with specific HLA alleles at a false discovery rate of 0.05. Assigning TCR associations to individual alleles was difficult when HLA alleles, especially DR and DQ, strongly co-occurred. In a later analysis, most CMV-associated TCR beta chains were found to appear HLA-restricted, with HLA associations seemingly driven largely by CMV exposure. Presence/absence analyses assumed roughly uniform sequencing depth across donors, an assumption that may not hold. A total of roughly 160 TCR beta chains were listed by the study as associated with cytomegalovirus.

The sample consisted of PBMCs. The V gene is TRBV7-9 and the J gene is TRBJ1-1; no D gene is confidently identified. The source of this sequence is a woman in her 30s in good health and CMV-seropositive. The CDR3 region has the sequence CASSLYDKDTEAFF. The nucleotides read TGTGCCAGCAGCTTATACGACAAAGACACTGAAGCTTTCTTT.